One and the same sample provided the 23 T cell receptor beta chains below, sequenced in a study of T cells expressing NK-cell markers. TCRdb reanalyzed the 5' RACE reads and collapses them to one entry per CDR3 protein, without DNA. The clone table shows 160,000 or so distinct CDR3 sequences, with the ten largest holding 15% to 20%. Sequencing used blood T cells: a sorted CD56 or NKG2C T cell subset, CD4+ or CD8+ T cells, or bulk PBMC T cells (not recorded which). These receptor sequences come from a woman between 18 and 70 years old in good health.

This sequence joins TRBV3-1 and TRBJ2-1; lacking DNA, the TRBD1 call made by TCRdb goes unchecked. The length of the CDR3 is 17 residues. From germline, CDR1 is LGHDT and CDR2 YNNKEL (reference sequence). The CDR3 sequence: CASSPSGAWSSYNEQFF.

The CDR3 region is CASSMRTSGVLIEQFF. The V call is TRBV7-2, the J call TRBJ2-1; the D gene TCRdb calls, TRBD2, cannot be checked with no DNA. CDR3 length: 16 amino acids. Germline V gene sequence: CDR1 SGHTA, CDR2 FQGNSA.

V and J are TRBV5-1 and TRBJ2-3; TCRdb reports TRBD1, a call that lacks DNA to check it against. The germline gives CDR1 SGHRS, CDR2 YFSETQ. The CDR3 consists of 15 residues. CDR3: CASSSHGTGGDTQYF.

The chain is built from TRBV4-1 and TRBJ1-1; absent DNA, TCRdb's TRBD1 call cannot be checked. CDR1 is MGHRA and CDR2 is YSYEKL in the germline V gene. The CDR3 runs 15 residues. The CDR3 sequence is CASSPSRDRGTEAFF.

V is TRBV12-3 or TRBV12-4 and J is TRBJ2-6. The CDR3 covers 13 residues. The CDR3 loop reads CASTKSGANVLTF.

The chain has TRBV5-1 and TRBJ1-3; the D call of TRBD1 rests on TCRdb alone, since no DNA is present to check it. The germline V gene encodes CDR1 SGHRS and CDR2 YFSETQ. The CDR3 runs to 14 residues. CDR3 amino acids: CASSTGQVKNTIYF.

V usage is TRBV3-1 and J usage is TRBJ2-1; absent DNA, TCRdb's TRBD2 call cannot be checked. Per the germline V gene, CDR1 is LGHDT and CDR2 is YNNKEL (reference sequence). The CDR3 spans 15 residues. The CDR3 here is CASSGTGTSYNEQFF.

The V and J genes are TRBV5-1 and TRBJ2-7. CDR3 length equals 12 residues. Germline V gene lookup returns CDR1 SGHRS and CDR2 YFSETQ. CDR3 loop: CASRLRLDEQYF.

The CDR3 loop is CASSLGRTNSPLHF. The rearrangement links TRBV7-3 to TRBJ1-6; the D gene TCRdb calls, TRBD1, cannot be checked with no DNA. This CDR3 comprises 14 residues. Germline loops: CDR1 SGHTA, CDR2 FQGTGA.

This sequence joins TRBV19 and TRBJ2-2; TCRdb lists TRBD2, though no DNA is available to test this call. This CDR3 contains 17 residues. Germline loops: CDR1 LNHDA, CDR2 SQIVND (reference sequence). CDR3 amino acids: CASSIEVVAGPTGELFF.

The V and J genes are TRBV13 and TRBJ2-7; TCRdb's assignment of TRBD2 cannot be checked, as there is no DNA. Germline CDR1 reads PRHDT; CDR2 reads FYEKMQ (reference sequence). This CDR3 has 13 residues. CDR3: CASSRGGVYEQYF.

The V and J genes are TRBV5-1 and TRBJ1-1; TCRdb designates TRBD1, a call that cannot be tested without DNA. The CDR3 runs 11 residues. Germline CDR1 reads SGHRS; CDR2 reads YFSETQ. CDR3 amino acids: CARGPNTEAFF.

The gene calls are TRBV20-1 and TRBJ2-6; the D call of TRBD2 rests on TCRdb alone, since no DNA is present to check it. Germline V gene lookup returns CDR1 DFQATT and CDR2 SNEGSKA (reference sequence). CDR3 length: 18 amino acids. CDR3 residues: CSARDPQRGSSGANVLTF.

CDR3 protein: CASRLGQGYYNEQFF. The chain carries TRBV6-1 and TRBJ2-1; the D call from TCRdb, TRBD1, cannot be confirmed without DNA. The CDR3 is 15 residues long. Germline-derived CDR1 and CDR2 are MNHNS and SASEGT.

The chain uses TRBV6-2 or TRBV6-3 and TRBJ2-3. Looked up from germline, CDR1 is MNHEY and CDR2 is SVGEGT. CDR3 length: 11 residues. CDR3 sequence reads: CASAMADTQYF.

The chain recombines TRBV2 with TRBJ2-5; TCRdb lists TRBD1, though no DNA is available to test this call. CDR1 and CDR2 (germline): SNHLY, FYNNEI. The CDR3 contains 13 residues. This CDR3 reads CASSGQGLETQYF.

CDR3 in amino acids: CASSAKGGQPQHF. The chain links TRBV7-9 to TRBJ1-5. This CDR3 is 13 amino acids long. The germline gives CDR1 SEHNR, CDR2 FQNEAQ (reference sequence).

V and J are TRBV4-2 and TRBJ1-5. The length of the CDR3 is 16 residues. The V gene's germline CDR1 is LGHNA and CDR2 YNFKEQ. The CDR3: CASSPHGRADYQPQHF.

This CDR3 reads CASSQEQAGYTF. The J gene is TRBJ1-2, the V gene TRBV3-1. The CDR3 is 12 amino acids. Germline V gene sequence: CDR1 LGHDT, CDR2 YNNKEL (reference sequence).

The chain combines TRBV6-4 with TRBJ1-1. The CDR3 is 15 residues long. Germline V gene lookup returns CDR1 MRHNA and CDR2 SNTAGT. The CDR3 sequence is CASSDSPTANTEAFF.

The chain couples TRBV5-6 to TRBJ2-1; TCRdb calls TRBD2, which cannot be checked without DNA. CDR3 length: 15 amino acids. Germline values: CDR1 SGHDT, CDR2 YYEEEE. The CDR3 spells CASSFGLADSGEQFF. The variable domain in full, with the rest retrieved from reference TRBV5-6 and TRBJ2-1, is DAGVTQSPTHLIKTRGQQVTLRCSPKSGHDTVSWYQQALGQGPQFIFQYYEEEERQRGNFPDRFSGHQFPNYSSELNVNALLLGDSALYLCASSFGLADSGEQFFGPGTRLTVL.

The gene calls are TRBV7-8 and TRBJ2-1; TCRdb designates TRBD2, a call that cannot be tested without DNA. Germline CDR1 and CDR2: SGHVS and FQNEAQ. The CDR3 covers 17 residues. The CDR3 loop is CASSSKAGTSGKDEQFF.

The chain carries TRBV25-1 and TRBJ1-4; there is no DNA to check the TCRdb D call of TRBD1. From germline, CDR1 is MGHDK and CDR2 SYGVNS. The CDR3 sequence is 15 residues long. CDR3 protein: CASSEFAGKGEKLFF.